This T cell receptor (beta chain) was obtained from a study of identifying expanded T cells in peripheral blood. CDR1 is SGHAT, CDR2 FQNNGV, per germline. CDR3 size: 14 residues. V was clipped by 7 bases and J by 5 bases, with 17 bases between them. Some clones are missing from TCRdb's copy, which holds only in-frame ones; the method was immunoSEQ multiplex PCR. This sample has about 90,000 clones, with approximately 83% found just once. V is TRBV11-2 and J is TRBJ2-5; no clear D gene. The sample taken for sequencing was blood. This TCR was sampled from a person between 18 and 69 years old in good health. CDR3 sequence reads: CASTLPGSVETQYF. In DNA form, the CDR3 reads TGTGCCAGCACTCTACCCGGGTCGGTGGAGACCCAGTACTTC.